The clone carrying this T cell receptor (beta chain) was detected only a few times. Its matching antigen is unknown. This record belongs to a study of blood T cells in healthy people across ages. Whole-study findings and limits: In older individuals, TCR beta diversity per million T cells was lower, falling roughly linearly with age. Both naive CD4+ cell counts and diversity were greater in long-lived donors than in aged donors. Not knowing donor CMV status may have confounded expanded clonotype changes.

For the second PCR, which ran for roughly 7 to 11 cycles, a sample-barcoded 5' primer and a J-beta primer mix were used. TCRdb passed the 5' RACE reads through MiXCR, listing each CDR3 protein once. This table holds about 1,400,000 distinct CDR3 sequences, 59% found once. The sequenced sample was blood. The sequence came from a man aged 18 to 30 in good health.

The CDR3 DNA follows: TGTGCCAGCAGACCAACAGGGGAGGGCTACACCTTC. This codes for CASRPTGEGYTF. V is TRBV27 and J is TRBJ1-2; 7 bases are shared with TRBD1. The CDR3 is made up of 12 amino acids. The germline V gene has CDR1 MNHEY and CDR2 SMNVEV (reference sequence). The ends lost 6 bases at V and 8 bases at J; junction bases unmatched: 6.